The next 26 T cell receptor beta chains were all read from a single sample in a study of Graves' ophthalmopathy and Graves' hyperthyroidism. Amplifying from RNA transcripts, the study obtained TCR beta CDR3 regions. RT-PCR with HTBI primers came first, then second-round multiplex PCR. TCRdb used MiXCR to reprocess the multiplex PCR reads, holding one entry per CDR3 protein. The data hold about 1.1 million distinct CDR3 sequences, with about 40% observed a single time. Specimen: peripheral blood or thyroid tissue (not recorded which). The source is an adult man with Graves' hyperthyroidism.

In this sample, this clonotype turned up many times. The chain combines TRBV10-2 with TRBJ1-2; D might be TRBD1 (5 bases). Trimming left V 5 bases short and J 6 bases short, with 13 bases between. In germline, CDR1 is WSHSY, CDR2 SAAADI. The CDR3 totals 13 residues. CDR3 bases: TGCGCCAGCAGTCAACAGGAGAAGAATGGCTACACCTTC. Translated, it gives CASSQQEKNGYTF.

Many counts were recorded for this clonotype. The rearrangement links TRBV7-3 to TRBJ2-5; D not resolved. V lost 5 bases to trimming and J lost 5 bases, with 21 bases between them. This CDR3 comprises 16 residues. CDR1 is SGHTA and CDR2 is FQGTGA in the germline V gene. The CDR3 sequence is CASSPERSSYGETQYF. CDR3 coding DNA: TGTGCCAGCAGCCCCGAGAGAAGTTCTTATGGCGAGACCCAGTACTTC.

This chain joins TRBV20-1 and TRBJ2-2; D unclear. Trimming took 6 bases from V and 5 from J, leaving 7 bases between them. CDR3 length: 11 amino acids. CDR1 is DFQATT, CDR2 SNEGSKA, per germline (reference sequence). CDR3 region: CSAGRTGELFF. As DNA, the CDR3 is TGCAGTGCGGGCAGAACCGGGGAGCTGTTTTTT.

The V and J genes are TRBV5-1 and TRBJ1-3; D gene uncertain. The CDR3 is 13 amino acids. V was trimmed by 6 bases and J by 0 bases, leaving 7 bases between them. In germline, CDR1 is SGHRS, CDR2 YFSETQ. Here the CDR3 reads CASKGVSGNTIYF. Written as DNA, the CDR3 is TGCGCCAGCAAGGGTGTCTCTGGAAACACCATATATTTT.

V is TRBV5-6 and J is TRBJ2-7, with D tentatively TRBD2 (5 bases). Trimming stripped 3 bases from V and 5 bases from J, with 12 bases between. Germline V gene lookup returns CDR1 SGHDT and CDR2 YYEEEE. This CDR3 has 13 amino acids. The DNA of the CDR3 is TGTGCCAGCAGCTCCGGTTACGGGGACGAGCAGTACTTC. This gives the protein CASSSGYGDEQYF.

This clonotype was seen repeatedly, ten times or more. The CDR3 loop is CATSRVKQFYGYTF. CDR3 nucleotides: TGTGCCACCAGCAGAGTAAAACAGTTCTATGGCTACACCTTC. The rearrangement links TRBV15 to TRBJ1-2, with no clear D. The CDR3 consists of 14 residues. V was shortened by 1 base and J by 4 bases, with 10 bases between the two germline ends. Germline assignment: CDR1 LNHNV and CDR2 YYDKDF (reference sequence).

The chain couples TRBV7-3 to TRBJ2-5, with 9 positions matching TRBD1. Germline CDR1 reads SGHTA; CDR2 reads FQGTGA. V was clipped by 5 bases and J by 5 bases; unmatched bases: 12. The CDR3 covers 16 residues. The CDR3 sequence is CASSQEGTGILETQYF. For the CDR3, the DNA is TGTGCCAGCAGCCAAGAGGGGACAGGGATTTTGGAGACCCAGTACTTC.

This clonotype was recorded once. The genes are TRBV15 and TRBJ1-2; TRBD1 aligns across 10 bases. Germline CDR1 reads LNHNV; CDR2 reads YYDKDF (reference sequence). CDR3 length: 14 residues. V shed 3 bases and J 7 bases; nucleotides not matched to a gene: 5. In nucleotides, the CDR3 is TGTGCCACCAGCAGCCTCGGACAGGGGGTTGGCTACACCTTC. Residues: CATSSLGQGVGYTF.

This clonotype came up a few times. V usage is TRBV12-3 or TRBV12-4 and J usage is TRBJ1-2; no clear D gene. Deletions cut 1 base from V and 4 bases from J, with 16 bases between. The CDR3 length is 16 residues. This CDR3 is CASSLDKFHPLYGYTF. CDR3 sequence (DNA): TGTGCCAGCAGTTTAGACAAGTTCCACCCCCTCTATGGCTACACCTTC.

This rearrangement joins TRBV5-1 to TRBJ2-7, with 9 bases lining up with TRBD1. The germline CDR1 and CDR2 sequences are SGHRS and YFSETQ. The junction had 11 bases not matched to a gene; V was cut back by 4 bases and J by 6 bases. CDR3 length equals 15 residues. The CDR3 DNA reads TGCGCCAGCAGCAAAAGCCGGGACAGGGTTTTCGAGCAGTACTTC. This translates into CASSKSRDRVFEQYF.

The chain links TRBV25-1 to TRBJ2-5; D is perhaps TRBD1 or TRBD2 (5 bases each). V lost 8 bases and J lost 3, with 16 bases in between. Germline CDR1 MGHDK, CDR2 SYGVNS. The CDR3 is 14 residues long. CDR3 protein: CASSPPGREETQYF. The CDR3 bases are TGTGCCAGCTCACCACCGGGACGTGAAGAGACCCAGTACTTC.

This clonotype has more than one count but fewer than ten. The chain has TRBV6-6 and TRBJ1-4; 7 bases are a match to TRBD1. The V gene end was trimmed by 7 bases and the J gene end by 4 bases; junction bases not matched to a gene: 12. The CDR3 is 16 residues long. Germline CDR1 reads MNHNY; CDR2 reads SVGAGI (reference sequence). CDR3 protein: CASTTSPGQHNEKLFF. The DNA for the CDR3 is TGTGCCAGCACAACCTCCCCGGGACAGCATAATGAAAAACTGTTTTTT.

This clonotype has ten or more counts. The chain uses TRBV12-3 or TRBV12-4 and TRBJ1-6; TRBD1 matches 7 bases. The J segment lost 7 bases and the V segment lost 6 bases, leaving 9 bases of the junction unmatched. This CDR3 contains 15 residues. CDR3 bases: TGTGCCAGCAGCCCAAGGGACAGATTAAATTCACCCCTCCACTTT. Translation gives CASSPRDRLNSPLHF.

The chain links TRBV5-1 to TRBJ1-2, with no clear D. CDR1 and CDR2 from the germline V gene are SGHRS and YFSETQ. The CDR3 spans 16 residues. V was trimmed by 0 bases and J by 4 bases, leaving 16 bases between them. The CDR3 sequence: CASSLEGNGLGYGYTF. CDR3 nucleotides: TGCGCCAGCAGCTTGGAAGGAAACGGTTTAGGCTATGGCTACACCTTC.

This clonotype was observed many times. V usage is TRBV9 and J usage is TRBJ1-1; D perhaps matches TRBD1 (5 bases). This CDR3 is built from 15 residues. Germline V gene sequence: CDR1 SGDLS, CDR2 YYNGEE. The V end lost 0 bases, the J end lost 1 base, and 10 bases lay between the germline ends. The CDR3: CASSVEAGTNTEAFF. The CDR3 DNA sequence: TGTGCCAGCAGCGTAGAGGCAGGGACGAACACTGAAGCTTTCTTT.

This clonotype was counted at least ten times. The chain couples TRBV29-1 to TRBJ1-5; D is possibly TRBD1 (5 bases). With 7 bases removed from V and 0 bases from J, the gap between germline ends came to 7 bases. Germline CDR1 and CDR2: SQVTM and ANQGSEA. This CDR3 spans 12 amino acids. The CDR3 nucleotides are TGCAGCGGGGGGGATAGCAATCAGCCCCAGCATTTT. This sequence encodes CSGGDSNQPQHF. Based on the CDR3 plus reference TRBV29-1 and TRBJ1-5, the full variable domain is SAVISQKPSRDICQRGTSLTIQCQVDSQVTMMFWYRQQPGQSLTLIATANQGSEATYESGFVIDKFPISRPNLTFSTLTVSNMSPEDSSIYLCSGGDSNQPQHFGDGTRLSIL.

The chain couples TRBV13 to TRBJ1-5, with TRBD1 matching 8 bases. Germline lookup yields CDR1 PRHDT and CDR2 FYEKMQ (reference sequence). The CDR3 totals 17 residues. V dropped 8 bases and J dropped 4; count of bases not matched to a gene: 16. This CDR3 is CASGPGDRGLGNQPQHF. The CDR3 DNA is TGTGCCAGCGGTCCGGGCGACAGGGGCTTAGGTAATCAGCCCCAGCATTTT.

A note on this clonotype: Possible read error: a much larger clone is one base away. The chain is built from TRBV29-1 and TRBJ2-7; no definite D call. Germline values: CDR1 SQVTM, CDR2 ANQGSEA. The CDR3 totals 12 residues. In DNA, the CDR3 is TGCAGCGTTGAGTCTGAAGTGGTTGGGCAGTGCTTC. It translates to CSVESEVVGQCF.

This clonotype occurred many times. The V gene is TRBV12-5, the J gene TRBJ1-1, with D tentatively TRBD1 (6 bases). V was trimmed by 5 bases and J by 3 bases, leaving 10 bases between them. The CDR3 runs to 13 residues. Germline lookup yields CDR1 LGHNT and CDR2 FRNRAP. The CDR3 DNA is TGTGCTAGTGGTCCGGGACAAGACACTGAAGCTTTCTTT. Its protein product is CASGPGQDTEAFF.

This clonotype was recorded at least ten times. The rearrangement joins TRBV4-1 to TRBJ1-3; no reliable D call. Germline CDR1 and CDR2: MGHRA and YSYEKL. The CDR3 covers 15 residues. Trimming shortened V by 0 bases and J by 0 bases, and 6 bases separated the two germline ends. The CDR3 bases are TGCGCCAGCAGCCAAGACGCTAACTCTGGAAACACCATATATTTT. Protein product: CASSQDANSGNTIYF.

About this clonotype itself: One end of the junction varies from germline; a read error may be responsible. The rearrangement joins TRBV5-1 to TRBJ2-7, with unresolved D. Germline V gene sequence: CDR1 SGHRS, CDR2 YFSETQ. This CDR3 has 13 residues. Written as DNA, the CDR3 is TGTGCCAGCAGTTTCCAGTGGCTTGGCGAGCAGTACTTC. Its protein product is CASSFQWLGEQYF.

The genes are TRBV12-3 or TRBV12-4 and TRBJ2-6, with D possibly TRBD2 on 7 matching bases. This CDR3 comprises 21 residues. The V and J ends lost 6 bases and 0 bases respectively, with 27 bases between them. CDR3 amino acids: CASSPMMGGQHHYSGANVLTF. CDR3 nucleotides: TGTGCCAGCAGCCCTATGATGGGGGGGCAACACCATTACTCTGGGGCCAACGTCCTGACTTTC.

This chain uses TRBV7-9 with TRBJ2-7; TRBD1 might be the D (6 bases). The CDR3 is made up of 14 amino acids. The ends were cut back, 3 bases at V and 2 bases at J, with 11 bases in the middle. In germline, CDR1 is SEHNR, CDR2 FQNEAQ (reference sequence). The CDR3 loop reads CASSFPGQTYEQYF. The CDR3 DNA reads as TGTGCCAGCAGCTTTCCGGGACAAACCTACGAGCAGTACTTC. The full variable domain, rest sourced from reference TRBV7-9 and TRBJ2-7, is DTGVSQNPRHKITKRGQNVTFRCDPISEHNRLYWYRQTLGQGPEFLTYFQNEAQLEKSRLLSDRFSAERPKGSFSTLEIQRTEQGDSAMYLCASSFPGQTYEQYFGPGTRLTVT.

This clonotype has just a few counts. The chain has TRBV12-3 or TRBV12-4 and TRBJ2-7, with 9 bases aligning to TRBD2. J was trimmed by 7 bases and V by 3 bases; bases with no gene match: 7. The CDR3 spans 14 residues. The CDR3 loop is CASSLREGLREQYF. The CDR3 DNA follows: TGTGCCAGCAGTTTGCGGGAGGGCCTTCGGGAGCAGTACTTC.

The CDR3 DNA reads TGCGCCAGCAGCTTGGGTCCCTCAATGGGCTACGAGCAGTACTTC. Its translation: CASSLGPSMGYEQYF. The chain carries TRBV5-1 and TRBJ2-7; D gene unclear. The CDR3 is 15 amino acids. V was clipped by 0 bases and J by 3 bases, with 13 bases between them. Germline V gene lookup returns CDR1 SGHRS and CDR2 YFSETQ.

The gene calls are TRBV24-1 and TRBJ1-5; tentative D call: TRBD1 (5 bases). V gave up 12 bases and J gave up 3 bases, with 11 bases separating them. The germline V gene has CDR1 KGHDR and CDR2 SFDVKD. The CDR3 is 12 amino acids. In nucleotides, the CDR3 is TGTGCCGGCCGGGACCCCAATCAGCCCCAGCATTTT. Residues: CAGRDPNQPQHF.